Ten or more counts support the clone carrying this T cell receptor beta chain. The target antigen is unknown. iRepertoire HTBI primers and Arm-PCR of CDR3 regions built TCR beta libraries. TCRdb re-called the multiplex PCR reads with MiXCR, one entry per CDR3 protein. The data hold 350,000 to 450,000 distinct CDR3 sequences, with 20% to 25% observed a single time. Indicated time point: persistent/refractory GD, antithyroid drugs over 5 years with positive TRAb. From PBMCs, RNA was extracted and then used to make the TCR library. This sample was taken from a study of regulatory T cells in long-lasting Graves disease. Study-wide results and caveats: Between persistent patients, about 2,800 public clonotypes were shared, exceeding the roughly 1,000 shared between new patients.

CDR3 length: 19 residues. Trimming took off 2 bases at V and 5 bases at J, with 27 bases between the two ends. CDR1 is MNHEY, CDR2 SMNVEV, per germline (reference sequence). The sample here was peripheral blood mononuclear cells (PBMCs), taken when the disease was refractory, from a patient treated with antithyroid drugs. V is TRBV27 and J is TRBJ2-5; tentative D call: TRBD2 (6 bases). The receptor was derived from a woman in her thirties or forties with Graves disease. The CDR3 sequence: CASSLRVPLLANAKETQYF. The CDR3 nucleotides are TGTGCCAGCAGTTTACGGGTCCCGCTACTAGCTAATGCTAAGGAGACCCAGTACTTC.